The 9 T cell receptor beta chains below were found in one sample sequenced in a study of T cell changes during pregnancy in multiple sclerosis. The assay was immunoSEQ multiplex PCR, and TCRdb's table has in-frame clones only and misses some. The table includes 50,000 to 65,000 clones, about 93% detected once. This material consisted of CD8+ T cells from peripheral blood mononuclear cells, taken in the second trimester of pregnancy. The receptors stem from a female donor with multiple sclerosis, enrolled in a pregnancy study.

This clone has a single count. The CDR3 DNA sequence: TGCAGCGTCGGCCCGGACAGCCACACCTTC. This encodes CSVGPDSHTF. The chain uses TRBV29-1 and TRBJ1-2; TRBD1 is a possible D gene (6 bases). V shed 6 bases and J shed 12 bases, with 14 bases lying between them. This CDR3 spans 10 amino acids. Germline CDR1 SQVTM, CDR2 ANQGSEA.

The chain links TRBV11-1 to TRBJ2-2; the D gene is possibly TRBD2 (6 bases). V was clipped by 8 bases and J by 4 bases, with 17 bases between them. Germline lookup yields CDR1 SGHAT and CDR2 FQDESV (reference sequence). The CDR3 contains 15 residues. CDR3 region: CASRNREKGTGELFF. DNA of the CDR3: TGTGCCAGCCGGAATCGGGAGAAGGGCACCGGGGAGCTGTTTTTT.

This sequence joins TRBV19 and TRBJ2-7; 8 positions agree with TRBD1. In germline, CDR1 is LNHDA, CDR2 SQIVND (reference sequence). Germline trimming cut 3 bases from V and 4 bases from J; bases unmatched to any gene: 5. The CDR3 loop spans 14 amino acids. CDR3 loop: CASSIGTGDYEQYF. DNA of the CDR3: TGTGCCAGTAGTATCGGGACAGGAGATTACGAGCAGTACTTC.

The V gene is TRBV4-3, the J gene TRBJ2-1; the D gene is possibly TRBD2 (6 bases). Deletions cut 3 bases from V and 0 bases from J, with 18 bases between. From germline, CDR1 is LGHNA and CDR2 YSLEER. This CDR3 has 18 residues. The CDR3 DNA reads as TGCGCCAGCAGCCACGACCTTGGAGGGGAAAGCTCCTACAATGAGCAGTTCTTC. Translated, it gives CASSHDLGGESSYNEQFF.

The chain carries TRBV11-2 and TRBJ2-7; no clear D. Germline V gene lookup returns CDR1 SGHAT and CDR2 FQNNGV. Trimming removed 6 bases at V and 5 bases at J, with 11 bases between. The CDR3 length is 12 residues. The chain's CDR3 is CASSPTSDEQYF. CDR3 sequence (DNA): TGTGCCAGCAGTCCAACCTCAGACGAGCAGTACTTC.

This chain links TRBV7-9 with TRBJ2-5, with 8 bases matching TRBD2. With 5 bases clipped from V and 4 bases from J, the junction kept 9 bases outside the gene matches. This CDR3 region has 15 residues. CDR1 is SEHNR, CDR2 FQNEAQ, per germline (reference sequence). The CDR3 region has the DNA TGTGCCAGCAGCCCGGGGAAGCGGGAGCTAGAGACCCAGTACTTC. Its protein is CASSPGKRELETQYF.

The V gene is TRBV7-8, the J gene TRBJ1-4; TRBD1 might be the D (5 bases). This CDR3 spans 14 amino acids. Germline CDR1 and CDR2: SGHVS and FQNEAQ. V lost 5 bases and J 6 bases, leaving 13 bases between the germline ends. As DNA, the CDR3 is TGTGCCAGCAGCCCCGGGGGGGACGATGAAAAACTGTTTTTT. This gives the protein CASSPGGDDEKLFF.

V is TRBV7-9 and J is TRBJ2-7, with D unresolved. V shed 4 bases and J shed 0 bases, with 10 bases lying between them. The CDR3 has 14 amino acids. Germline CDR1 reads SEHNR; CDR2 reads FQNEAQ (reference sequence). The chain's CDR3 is CASSSSFGSYEQYF. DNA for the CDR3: TGTGCCAGCAGCTCCTCGTTCGGCTCCTACGAGCAGTACTTC. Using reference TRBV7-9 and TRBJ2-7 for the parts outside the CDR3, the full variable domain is DTGVSQNPRHKITKRGQNVTFRCDPISEHNRLYWYRQTLGQGPEFLTYFQNEAQLEKSRLLSDRFSAERPKGSFSTLEIQRTEQGDSAMYLCASSSSFGSYEQYFGPGTRLTVT.

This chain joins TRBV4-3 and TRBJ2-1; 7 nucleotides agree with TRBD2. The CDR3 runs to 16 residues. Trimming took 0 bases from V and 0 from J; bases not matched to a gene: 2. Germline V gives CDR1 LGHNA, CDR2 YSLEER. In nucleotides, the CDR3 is TGCGCCAGCAGCCAAGAAGGCGGGAGCTCCTACAATGAGCAGTTCTTC. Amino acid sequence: CASSQEGGSSYNEQFF.